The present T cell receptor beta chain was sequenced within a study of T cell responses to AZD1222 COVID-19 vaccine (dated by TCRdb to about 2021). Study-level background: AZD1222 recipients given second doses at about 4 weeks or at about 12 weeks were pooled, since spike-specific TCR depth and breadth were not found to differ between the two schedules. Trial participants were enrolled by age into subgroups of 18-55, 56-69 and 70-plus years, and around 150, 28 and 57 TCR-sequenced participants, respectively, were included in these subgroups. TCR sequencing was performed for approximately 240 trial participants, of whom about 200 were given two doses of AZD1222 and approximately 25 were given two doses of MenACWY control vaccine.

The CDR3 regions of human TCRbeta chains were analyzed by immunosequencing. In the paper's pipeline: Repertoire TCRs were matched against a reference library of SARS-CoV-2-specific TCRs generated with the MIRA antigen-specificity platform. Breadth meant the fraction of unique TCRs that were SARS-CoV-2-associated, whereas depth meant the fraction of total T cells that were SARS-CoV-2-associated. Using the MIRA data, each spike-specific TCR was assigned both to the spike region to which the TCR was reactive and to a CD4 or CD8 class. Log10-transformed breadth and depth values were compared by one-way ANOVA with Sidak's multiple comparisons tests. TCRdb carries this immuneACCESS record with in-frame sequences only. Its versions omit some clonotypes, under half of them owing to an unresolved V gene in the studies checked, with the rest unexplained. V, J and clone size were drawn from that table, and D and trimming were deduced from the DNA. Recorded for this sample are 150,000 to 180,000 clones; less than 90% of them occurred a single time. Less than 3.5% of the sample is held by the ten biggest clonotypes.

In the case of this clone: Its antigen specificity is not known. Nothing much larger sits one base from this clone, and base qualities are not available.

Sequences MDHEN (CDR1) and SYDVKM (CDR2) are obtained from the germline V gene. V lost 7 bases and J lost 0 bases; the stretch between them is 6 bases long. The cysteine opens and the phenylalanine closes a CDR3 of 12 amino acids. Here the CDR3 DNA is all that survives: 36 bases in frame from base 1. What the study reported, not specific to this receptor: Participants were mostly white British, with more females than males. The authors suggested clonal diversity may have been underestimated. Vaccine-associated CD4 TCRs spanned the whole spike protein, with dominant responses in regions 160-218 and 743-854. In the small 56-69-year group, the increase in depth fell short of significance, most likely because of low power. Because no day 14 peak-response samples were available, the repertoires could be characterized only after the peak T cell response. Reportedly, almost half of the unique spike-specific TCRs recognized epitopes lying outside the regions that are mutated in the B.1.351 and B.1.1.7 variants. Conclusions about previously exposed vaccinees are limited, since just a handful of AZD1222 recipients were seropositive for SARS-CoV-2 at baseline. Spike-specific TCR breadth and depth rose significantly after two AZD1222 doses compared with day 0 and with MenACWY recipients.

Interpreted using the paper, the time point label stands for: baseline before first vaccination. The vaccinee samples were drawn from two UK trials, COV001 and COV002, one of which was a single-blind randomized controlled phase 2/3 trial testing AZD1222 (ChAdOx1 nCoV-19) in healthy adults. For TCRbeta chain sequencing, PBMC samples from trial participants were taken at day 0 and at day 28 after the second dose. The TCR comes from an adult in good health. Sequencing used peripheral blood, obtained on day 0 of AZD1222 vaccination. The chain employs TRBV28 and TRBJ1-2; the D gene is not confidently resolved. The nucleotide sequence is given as TGTGCCAGCAAGGATACTAACTATGGCTACACCTTC. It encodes CASKDTNYGYTF.